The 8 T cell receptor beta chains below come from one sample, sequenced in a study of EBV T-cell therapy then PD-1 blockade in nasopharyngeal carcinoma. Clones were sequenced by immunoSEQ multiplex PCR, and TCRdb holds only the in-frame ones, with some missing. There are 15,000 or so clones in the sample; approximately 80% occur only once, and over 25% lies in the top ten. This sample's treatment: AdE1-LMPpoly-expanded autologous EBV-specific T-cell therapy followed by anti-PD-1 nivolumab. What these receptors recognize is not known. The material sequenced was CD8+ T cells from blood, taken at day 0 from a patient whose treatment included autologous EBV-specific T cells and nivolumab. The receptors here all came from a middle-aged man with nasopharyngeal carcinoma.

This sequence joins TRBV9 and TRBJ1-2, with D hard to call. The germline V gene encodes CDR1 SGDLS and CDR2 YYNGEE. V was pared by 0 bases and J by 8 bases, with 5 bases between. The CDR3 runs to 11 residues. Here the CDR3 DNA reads TGTGCCAGCAGCGTAGGCAGGGGCTACACCTTC. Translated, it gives CASSVGRGYTF.

CDR3 loop: CASSRQGYEQYF. The DNA of the CDR3 is TGTGCCAGCAGCCGACAGGGCTACGAGCAGTACTTC. The chain couples TRBV7-9 to TRBJ2-7, with 7 bases matching TRBD1. This CDR3 contains 12 residues. Per the germline V gene, CDR1 is SEHNR and CDR2 is FQNEAQ (reference sequence). V shed 5 bases and J 3 bases; nucleotides not matched to a gene: 1.

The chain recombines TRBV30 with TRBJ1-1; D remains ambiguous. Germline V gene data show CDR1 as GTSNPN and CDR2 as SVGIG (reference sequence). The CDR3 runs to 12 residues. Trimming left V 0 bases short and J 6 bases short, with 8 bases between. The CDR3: CAWSVNRPEAFF. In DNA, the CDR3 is TGTGCCTGGAGTGTGAACAGACCTGAAGCTTTCTTT.

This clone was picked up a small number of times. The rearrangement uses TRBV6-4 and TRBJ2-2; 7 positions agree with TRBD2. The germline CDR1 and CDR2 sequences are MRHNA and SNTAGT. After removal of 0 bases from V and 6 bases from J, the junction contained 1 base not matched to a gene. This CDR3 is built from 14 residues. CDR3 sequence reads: CASSDSREAGELFF. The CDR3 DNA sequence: TGTGCCAGCAGTGACTCTCGGGAGGCCGGGGAGCTGTTTTTT.

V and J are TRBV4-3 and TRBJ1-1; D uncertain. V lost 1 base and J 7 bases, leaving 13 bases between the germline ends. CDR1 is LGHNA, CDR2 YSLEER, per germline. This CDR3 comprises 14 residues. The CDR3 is CASSQVLSGLEAFF. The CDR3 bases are TGCGCCAGCAGCCAAGTTTTATCCGGACTTGAAGCTTTCTTT.

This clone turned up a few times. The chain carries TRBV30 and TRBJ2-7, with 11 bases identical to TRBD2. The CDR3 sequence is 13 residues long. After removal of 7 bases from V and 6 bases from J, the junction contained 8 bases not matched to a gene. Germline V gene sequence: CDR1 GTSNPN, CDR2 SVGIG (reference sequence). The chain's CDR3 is CASTSGDSIEQYF. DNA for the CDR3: TGTGCCTCGACTAGCGGGGACTCAATCGAGCAGTACTTC.

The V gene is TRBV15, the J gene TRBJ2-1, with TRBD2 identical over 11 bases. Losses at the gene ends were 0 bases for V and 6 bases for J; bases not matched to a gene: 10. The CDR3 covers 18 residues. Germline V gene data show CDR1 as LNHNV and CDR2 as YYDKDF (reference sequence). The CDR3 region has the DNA TGTGCCACCAGCAGAGATGCCTCGACTAGCGGGGTCCCCAATGAGCAGTTCTTC. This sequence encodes CATSRDASTSGVPNEQFF.

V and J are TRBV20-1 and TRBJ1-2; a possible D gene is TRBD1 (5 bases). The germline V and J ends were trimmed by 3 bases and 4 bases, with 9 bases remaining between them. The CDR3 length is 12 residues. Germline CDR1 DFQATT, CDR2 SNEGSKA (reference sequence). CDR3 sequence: CSASSRVYGYTF. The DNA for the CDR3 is TGCAGTGCTAGTAGCAGGGTCTATGGCTACACCTTC.